The present entry profiles one T cell receptor (beta chain) with its context. Its antigen specificity is not known. With a much larger clone just one base away, this may be a read error. Sample time point, as interpreted from the label and publication: sample taken at primary tumor resection. Without any cell sorting, TCR sequencing was performed on whole RNA extracted either from tumor and nontumor lung tissue or from cryopreserved PBMC samples. Samples were obtained from about 69 patients with early-stage, untreated non-small cell lung cancer from the lung TRACERx cohort. Patients were selected for TCR sequencing only if sufficient RNA was available from at least two tumor regions. The data were obtained in a study of spatial heterogeneity in lung cancer (dated by TCRdb to between 2018 and 2021). Study-level background: Beta-chain transcripts were consistently detected in greater numbers than alpha-chain transcripts, which likely reflected higher beta-chain transcript abundance. Both alpha and beta chains were TCR-sequenced in 200 or so tumor regions, 64 matched nontumor lung samples and 56 PBMC samples obtained at surgery. In the raw uncorrected reads, each unique combination of TCR and UMI appeared more than ten times on average. The study linked features of the TCR repertoire to counts of nonsynonymous mutations, which were determined by whole-exome sequencing of tumor tissue. In non-small cell lung cancer, the study made a quantitative comparison of TCR alpha and beta repertoires among multiple tumor regions, matched nontumor lung and blood. General findings and caveats noted by the study authors: Ubiquitous expanded tumor TCRs were found in blood more often at tumor resection than at routine follow-up. Confirming at a functional level the hypothesis that regional TCRs recognize regional mutations was considered to require additional single-cell paired TCR alpha and beta sequencing.

V lost 2 bases and J lost 9 bases; the stretch between them is 13 bases long. The germline V gene provides CDR1 SGHTA and CDR2 FQGTGA. The CDR3, cysteine through phenylalanine, is 13 amino acids long. Solely the CDR3 DNA is kept, with 39 bases framed from the first base. The library was prepared using 5' RACE. TCRdb lists the instrument as NextSeq 500. To allow correction of PCR and sequencing errors, the TCR library protocol tagged every TCR cDNA molecule with a unique molecular identifier. From the authors' description of their analysis: Decombinator tools were used for TCR identification, UMI-based error correction and CDR3 extraction. Expanded TCRs were defined as those above a frequency of 2 per 1,000, corresponding to the top 1% of the tumor frequency distribution. Each repertoire was subsampled 100 times to 5,000 TCRs, after which Renyi diversity was computed with the R vegan package. CDR3 similarity networks were constructed using string-kernel similarity of amino acid triplets, with links drawn between CDR3s whose pairwise similarity was above 0.82. TCRdb reprocessing: public reads trimmed at Q25 with fastp, clones called with MiXCR, in-frame beta chains kept. One record per CDR3 amino acid sequence lists the most common genes and DNA. TCRdb's processing, not the authors', yielded these V and J calls. The sample includes about 36,000 distinct CDR3 sequences, with roughly 5% observed a single time. Around 28% of the sample is held by the ten biggest clonotypes.

Rearrangement joined TRBV7-3 to TRBJ2-5; a tentative D match to TRBD1 spans 5 bases. The sequenced sample was PBMCs, obtained at surgery. This TCR was sampled from a female donor with early-stage non-small cell lung cancer. The nucleotide sequence reads TGTGCCAGCAGCTTAGCAGGGTACGAGGCCCAGTACTTC. This codes for CASSLAGYEAQYF.